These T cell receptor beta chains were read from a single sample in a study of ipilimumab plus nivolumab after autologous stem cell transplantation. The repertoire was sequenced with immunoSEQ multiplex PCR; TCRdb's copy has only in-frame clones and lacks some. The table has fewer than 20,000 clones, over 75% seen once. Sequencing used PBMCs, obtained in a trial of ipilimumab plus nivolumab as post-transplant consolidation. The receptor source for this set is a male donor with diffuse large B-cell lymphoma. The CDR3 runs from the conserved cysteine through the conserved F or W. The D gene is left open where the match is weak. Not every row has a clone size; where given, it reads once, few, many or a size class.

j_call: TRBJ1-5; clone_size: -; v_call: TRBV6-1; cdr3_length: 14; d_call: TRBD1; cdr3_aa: CASDRAGSNQPQHF; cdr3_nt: TGTGCCAGTGACAGGGCGGGCAGCAATCAGCCCCAGCATTTT
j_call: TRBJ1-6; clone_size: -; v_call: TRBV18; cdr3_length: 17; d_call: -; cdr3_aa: CASSPLGMSSYNSPLHF; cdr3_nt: TGTGCCAGCTCACCCTTGGGGATGAGCTCCTATAATTCACCCCTCCACTTT
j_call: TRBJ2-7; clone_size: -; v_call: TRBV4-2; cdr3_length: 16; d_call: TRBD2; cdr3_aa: CASSQGGLAGGYEQYF; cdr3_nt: TGTGCCAGCAGCCAAGGGGGACTAGCGGGAGGCTACGAGCAGTACTTC
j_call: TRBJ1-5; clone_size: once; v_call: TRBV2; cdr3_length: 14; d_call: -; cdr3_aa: CASRFGRNNQPQHF; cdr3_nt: TGTGCCAGCAGATTTGGACGGAACAATCAGCCCCAGCATTTT
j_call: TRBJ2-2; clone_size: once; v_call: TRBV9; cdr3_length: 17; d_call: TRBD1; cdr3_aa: CASSVMSGTGNTGELFF; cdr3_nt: TGTGCCAGCAGCGTAATGTCCGGGACAGGGAACACCGGGGAGCTGTTTTTT
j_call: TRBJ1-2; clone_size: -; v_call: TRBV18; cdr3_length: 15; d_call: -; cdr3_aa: CASSPAQILNYGYTF; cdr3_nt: TGTGCCAGCTCACCAGCCCAGATTCTAAACTATGGCTACACCTTC
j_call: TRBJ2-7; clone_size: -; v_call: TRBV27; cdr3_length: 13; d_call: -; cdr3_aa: CASSLGGSYEQYF; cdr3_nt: TGTGCCAGCAGTCTGGGTGGCTCCTACGAGCAGTACTTC
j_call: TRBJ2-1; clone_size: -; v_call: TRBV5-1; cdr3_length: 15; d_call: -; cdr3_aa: CASSLVGLSYNEQFF; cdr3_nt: TGCGCCAGCAGCTTGGTGGGACTCTCCTACAATGAGCAGTTCTTC
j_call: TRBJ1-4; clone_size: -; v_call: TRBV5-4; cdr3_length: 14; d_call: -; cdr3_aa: CASSRPGTGQKLFF; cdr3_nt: TGTGCCAGCAGCAGGCCGGGGACCGGACAAAAACTGTTTTTT
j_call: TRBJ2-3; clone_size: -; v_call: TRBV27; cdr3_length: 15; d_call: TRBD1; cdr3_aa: CASSWGDRLGDTQYF; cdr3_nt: TGTGCCAGCAGTTGGGGGGACAGGTTGGGCGATACGCAGTATTTT
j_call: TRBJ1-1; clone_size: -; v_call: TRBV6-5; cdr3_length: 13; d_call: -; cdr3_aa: CASSYNQGTEAFF; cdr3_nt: TGTGCCAGCAGTTACAACCAGGGGACTGAAGCTTTCTTT
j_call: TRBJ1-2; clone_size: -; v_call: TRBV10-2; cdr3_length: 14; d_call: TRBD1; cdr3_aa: CASEGPGQGSGYTF; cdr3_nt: TGCGCCAGCGAGGGTCCGGGACAGGGAAGCGGCTACACCTTC
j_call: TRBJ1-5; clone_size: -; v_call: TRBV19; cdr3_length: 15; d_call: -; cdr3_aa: CASSSTGPWNQPQHF; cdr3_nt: TGTGCCAGTAGTAGTACGGGACCTTGGAATCAGCCCCAGCATTTT
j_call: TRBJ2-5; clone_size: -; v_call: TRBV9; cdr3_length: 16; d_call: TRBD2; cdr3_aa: CASSVALAETQETQYF; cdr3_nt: TGTGCCAGCAGCGTAGCGCTAGCGGAGACCCAAGAGACCCAGTACTTC